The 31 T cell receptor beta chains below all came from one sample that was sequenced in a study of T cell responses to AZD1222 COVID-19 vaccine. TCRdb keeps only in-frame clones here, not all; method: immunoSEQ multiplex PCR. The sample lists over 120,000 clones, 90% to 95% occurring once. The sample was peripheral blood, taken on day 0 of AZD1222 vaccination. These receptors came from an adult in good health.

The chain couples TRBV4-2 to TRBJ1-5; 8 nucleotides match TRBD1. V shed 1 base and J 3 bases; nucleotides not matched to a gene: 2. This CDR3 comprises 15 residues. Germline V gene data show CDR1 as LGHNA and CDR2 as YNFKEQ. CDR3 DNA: TGTGCCAGCAGCCAAGCGGACAGGGACAATCAGCCCCAGCATTTT. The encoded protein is CASSQADRDNQPQHF.

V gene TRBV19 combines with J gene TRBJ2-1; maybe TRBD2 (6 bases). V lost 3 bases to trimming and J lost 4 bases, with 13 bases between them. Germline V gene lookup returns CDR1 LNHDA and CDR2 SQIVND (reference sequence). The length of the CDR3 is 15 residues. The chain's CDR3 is CASSITPSVYNEQFF. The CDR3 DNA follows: TGTGCCAGTAGTATTACGCCTAGCGTATACAATGAGCAGTTCTTC.

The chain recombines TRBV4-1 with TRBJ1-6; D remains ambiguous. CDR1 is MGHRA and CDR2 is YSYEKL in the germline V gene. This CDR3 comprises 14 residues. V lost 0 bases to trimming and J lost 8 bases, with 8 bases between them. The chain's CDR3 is CASSQEGLDSPLHF. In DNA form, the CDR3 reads TGCGCCAGCAGCCAAGAAGGGCTTGATTCACCCCTCCACTTT.

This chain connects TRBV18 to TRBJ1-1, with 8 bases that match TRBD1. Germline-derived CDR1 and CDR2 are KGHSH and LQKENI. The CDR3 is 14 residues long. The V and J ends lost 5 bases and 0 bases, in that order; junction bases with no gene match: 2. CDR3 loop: CASSGQGLNTEAFF. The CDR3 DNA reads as TGTGCCAGCTCAGGACAGGGTTTGAACACTGAAGCTTTCTTT.

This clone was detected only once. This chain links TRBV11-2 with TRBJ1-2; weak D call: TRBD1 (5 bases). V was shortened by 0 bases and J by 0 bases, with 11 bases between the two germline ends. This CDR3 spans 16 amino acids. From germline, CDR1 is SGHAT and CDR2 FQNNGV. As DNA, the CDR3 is TGTGCCAGCAGCTTAGATGGAGGGGCCTCTAACTATGGCTACACCTTC. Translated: CASSLDGGASNYGYTF.

The CDR3 here is CASSLTTDRGVLNGYTF. The CDR3 nucleotides read TGTGCCAGTAGTTTGACAACCGATAGGGGGGTGCTTAATGGCTACACCTTC. The rearrangement joins TRBV19 to TRBJ1-2; a weak D match, TRBD1 (6 bases). V was cut by 5 bases and J by 6 bases, with 25 bases left in between. Looked up from germline, CDR1 is LNHDA and CDR2 is SQIVND (reference sequence). There are 17 residues in the CDR3.

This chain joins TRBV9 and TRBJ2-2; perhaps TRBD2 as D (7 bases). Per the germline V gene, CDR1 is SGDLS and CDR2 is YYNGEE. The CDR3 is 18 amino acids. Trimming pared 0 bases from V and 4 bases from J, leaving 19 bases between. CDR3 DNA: TGTGCCAGCAGCGTAGCCGCCCGTCTTAGGGGGGGCACCGGGGAGCTGTTTTTT. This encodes CASSVAARLRGGTGELFF.

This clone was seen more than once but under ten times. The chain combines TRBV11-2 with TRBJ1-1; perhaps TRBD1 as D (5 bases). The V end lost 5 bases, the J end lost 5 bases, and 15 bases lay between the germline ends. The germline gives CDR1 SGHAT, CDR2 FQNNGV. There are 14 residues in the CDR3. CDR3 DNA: TGTGCCAGCAGCCTTATTAAGGACAAGACTGAAGCTTTCTTT. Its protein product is CASSLIKDKTEAFF. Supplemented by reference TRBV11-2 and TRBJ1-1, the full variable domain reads EAGVAQSPRYKIIEKRQSVAFWCNPISGHATLYWYQQILGQGPKLLIQFQNNGVVDDSQLPKDRFSAERLKGVDSTLKIQPAKLEDSAVYLCASSLIKDKTEAFFGQGTRLTVV.

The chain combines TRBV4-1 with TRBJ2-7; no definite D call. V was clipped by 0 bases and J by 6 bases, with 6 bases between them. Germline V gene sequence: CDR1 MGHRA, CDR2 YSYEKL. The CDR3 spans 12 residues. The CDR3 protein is CASSQDLREQYF. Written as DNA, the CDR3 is TGCGCCAGCAGCCAAGATCTGCGCGAGCAGTACTTC.

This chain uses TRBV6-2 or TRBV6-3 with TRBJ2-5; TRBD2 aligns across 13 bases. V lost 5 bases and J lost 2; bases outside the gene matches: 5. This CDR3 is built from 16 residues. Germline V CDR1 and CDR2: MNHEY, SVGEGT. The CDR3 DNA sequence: TGTGCCAGCAGTCACAGGACTAGCGGGGGACAAGAGACCCAGTACTTC. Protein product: CASSHRTSGGQETQYF.

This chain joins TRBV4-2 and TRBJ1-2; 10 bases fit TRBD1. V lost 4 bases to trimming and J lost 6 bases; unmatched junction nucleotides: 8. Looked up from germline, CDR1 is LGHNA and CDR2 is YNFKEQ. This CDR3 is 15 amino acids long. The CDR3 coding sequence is TGTGCCAGCAGCCGGCCGGACAGGGGGTCCCATGGCTACACCTTC. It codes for CASSRPDRGSHGYTF.

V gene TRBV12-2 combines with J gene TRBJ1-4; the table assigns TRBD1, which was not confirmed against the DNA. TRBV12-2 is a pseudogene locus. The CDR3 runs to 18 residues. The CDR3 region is CASRSTGTRQGLNEKLFF. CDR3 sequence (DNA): TGTGCAAGTCGCTCTACCGGCACCCGACAGGGGCTTAATGAAAAACTGTTTTTT.

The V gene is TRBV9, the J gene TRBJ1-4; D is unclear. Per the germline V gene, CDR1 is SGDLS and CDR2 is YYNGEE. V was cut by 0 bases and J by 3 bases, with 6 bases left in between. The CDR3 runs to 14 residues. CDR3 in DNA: TGTGCCAGCAGCGTAGGCCCGGCTAATGAAAAACTGTTTTTT. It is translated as CASSVGPANEKLFF.

CDR3 sequence reads: CASSLFSGDTANYGYTF. The CDR3 DNA sequence: TGTGCCAGCAGCTTATTCTCGGGGGATACGGCGAACTATGGCTACACCTTC. The chain uses TRBV7-6 and TRBJ1-2, with D possibly TRBD1 on 5 matching bases. Germline V gene lookup returns CDR1 SGHVS and CDR2 FNYEAQ. The CDR3 length is 17 residues. V was shortened by 2 bases and J by 2 bases, with 18 bases between the two germline ends.

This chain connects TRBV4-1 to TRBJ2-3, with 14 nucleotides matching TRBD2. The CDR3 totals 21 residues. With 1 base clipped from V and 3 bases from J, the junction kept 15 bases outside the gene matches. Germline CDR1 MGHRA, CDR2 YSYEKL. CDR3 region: CASSQVLSGTSGGFVTDTQYF. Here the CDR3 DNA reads TGCGCCAGCAGCCAAGTTCTCTCCGGGACTAGCGGGGGATTTGTGACAGATACGCAGTATTTT.

The CDR3 DNA follows: TGTGCCACCAGTGCAACAGGAAACACCGGGGAGCTGTTTTTT. Residues: CATSATGNTGELFF. The chain links TRBV24-1 to TRBJ2-2; possible D gene TRBD1, 5 bases. Between the trimmed V and J ends, which lost 5 bases and 2 bases, there was a span of 8 bases. The CDR3 is made up of 14 amino acids. Germline assignment: CDR1 KGHDR and CDR2 SFDVKD.

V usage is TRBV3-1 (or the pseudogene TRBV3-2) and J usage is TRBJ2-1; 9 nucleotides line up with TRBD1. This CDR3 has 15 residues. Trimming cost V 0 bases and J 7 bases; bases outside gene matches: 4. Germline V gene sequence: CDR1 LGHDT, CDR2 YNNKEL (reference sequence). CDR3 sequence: CASSQDLDRGNEQFF. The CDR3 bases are TGTGCCAGCAGCCAAGATTTGGACAGGGGTAATGAGCAGTTCTTC.

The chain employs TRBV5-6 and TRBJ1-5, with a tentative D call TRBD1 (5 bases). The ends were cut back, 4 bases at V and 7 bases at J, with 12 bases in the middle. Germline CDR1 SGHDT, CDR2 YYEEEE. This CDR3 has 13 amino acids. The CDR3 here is CASSLRGRQPQHF. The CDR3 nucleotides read TGTGCCAGCAGCCTTAGGGGTCGGCAGCCCCAGCATTTT.

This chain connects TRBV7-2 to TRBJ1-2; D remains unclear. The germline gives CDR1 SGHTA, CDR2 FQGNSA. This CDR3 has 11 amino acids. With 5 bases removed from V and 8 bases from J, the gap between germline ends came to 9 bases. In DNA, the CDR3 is TGTGCCAGCAGCCCCGGGGTAGGCTACACCTTC. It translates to CASSPGVGYTF.

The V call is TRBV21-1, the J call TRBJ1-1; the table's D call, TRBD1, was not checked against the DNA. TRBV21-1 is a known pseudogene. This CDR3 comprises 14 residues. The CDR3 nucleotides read TGTGCCAGCAGCATCCGGACAGGGGGCACTGAAGCTTTCTTT. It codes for CASSIRTGGTEAFF.

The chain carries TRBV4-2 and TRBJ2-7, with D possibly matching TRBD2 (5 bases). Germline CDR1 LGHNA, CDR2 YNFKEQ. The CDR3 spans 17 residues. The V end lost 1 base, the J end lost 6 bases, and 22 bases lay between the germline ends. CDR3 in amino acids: CASSQVKRAGLPLEQYF. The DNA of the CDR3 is TGTGCCAGCAGCCAAGTTAAGAGGGCGGGTCTACCTCTCGAGCAGTACTTC.

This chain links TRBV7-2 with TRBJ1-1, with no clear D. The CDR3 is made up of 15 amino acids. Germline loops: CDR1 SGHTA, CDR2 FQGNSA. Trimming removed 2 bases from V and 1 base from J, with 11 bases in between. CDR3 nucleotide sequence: TGTGCCAGCAGCTTATTTGGGCGCGGGAACACTGAAGCTTTCTTT. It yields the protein CASSLFGRGNTEAFF.

CDR3 loop: CASSVALSQSGELGSGYTF. The CDR3 nucleotides read TGTGCCAGCAGCGTAGCTCTCTCCCAGTCAGGGGAATTAGGGTCTGGCTACACCTTC. The chain employs TRBV9 and TRBJ1-2, with D tentatively TRBD1 (6 bases). The germline V gene has CDR1 SGDLS and CDR2 YYNGEE. CDR3 length: 19 residues. Deletions cut 0 bases from V and 7 bases from J, with 28 bases between.

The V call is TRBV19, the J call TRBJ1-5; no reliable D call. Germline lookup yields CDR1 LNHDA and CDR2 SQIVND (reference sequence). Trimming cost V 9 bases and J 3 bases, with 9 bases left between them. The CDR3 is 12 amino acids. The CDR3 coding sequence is TGTGCCAGCGCTGACAACAATCAGCCCCAGCATTTT. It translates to CASADNNQPQHF.

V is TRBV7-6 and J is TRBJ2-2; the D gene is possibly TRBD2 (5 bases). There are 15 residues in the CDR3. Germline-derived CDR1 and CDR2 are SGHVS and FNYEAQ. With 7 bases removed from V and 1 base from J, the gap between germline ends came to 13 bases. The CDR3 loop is CASTGTEGNTGELFF. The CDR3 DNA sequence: TGTGCCAGCACGGGAACAGAGGGGAACACCGGGGAGCTGTTTTTT.

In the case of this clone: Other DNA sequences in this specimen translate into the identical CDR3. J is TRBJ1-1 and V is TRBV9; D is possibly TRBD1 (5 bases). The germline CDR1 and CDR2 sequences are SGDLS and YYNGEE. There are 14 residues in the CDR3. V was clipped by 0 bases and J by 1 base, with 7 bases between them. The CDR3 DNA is TGTGCCAGCAGCGTAGGAGGGGAGAACACTGAAGCTTTCTTT. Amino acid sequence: CASSVGGENTEAFF.

CDR3: CASSFIPQGNTEAFF. For the CDR3, the DNA is TGTGCCAGCAGCTTCATCCCCCAGGGGAACACTGAAGCTTTCTTT. V and J are TRBV5-6 and TRBJ1-1; maybe TRBD1 (5 bases). Trimming pared 2 bases from V and 1 base from J, leaving 12 bases between. The germline V gene encodes CDR1 SGHDT and CDR2 YYEEEE. CDR3 length: 15 residues.

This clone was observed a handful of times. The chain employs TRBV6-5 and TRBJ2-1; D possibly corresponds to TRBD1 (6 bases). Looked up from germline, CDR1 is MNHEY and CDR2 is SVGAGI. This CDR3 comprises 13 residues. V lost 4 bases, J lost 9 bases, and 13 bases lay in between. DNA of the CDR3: TGTGCCAGCAGTTCCCAGGGGATCGGTGAGCAGTTCTTC. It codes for CASSSQGIGEQFF.

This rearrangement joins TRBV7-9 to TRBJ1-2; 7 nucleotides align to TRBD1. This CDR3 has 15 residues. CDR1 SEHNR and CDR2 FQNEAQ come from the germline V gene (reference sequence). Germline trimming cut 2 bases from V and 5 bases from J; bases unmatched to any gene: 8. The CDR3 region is CASSLSHRGLYGYTF. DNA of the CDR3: TGTGCCAGCAGCTTATCGCACAGGGGACTTTATGGCTACACCTTC.

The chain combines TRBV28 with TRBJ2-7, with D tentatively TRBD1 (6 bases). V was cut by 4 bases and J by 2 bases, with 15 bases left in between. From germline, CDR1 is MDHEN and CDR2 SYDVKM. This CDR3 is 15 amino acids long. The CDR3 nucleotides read TGTGCCAGCAGTTCATACCGGGACACACCCTACGAGCAGTACTTC. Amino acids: CASSSYRDTPYEQYF.

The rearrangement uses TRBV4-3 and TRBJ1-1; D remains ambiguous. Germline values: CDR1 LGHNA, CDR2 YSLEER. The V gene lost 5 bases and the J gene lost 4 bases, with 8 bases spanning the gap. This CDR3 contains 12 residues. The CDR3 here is CASSGGFTEAFF. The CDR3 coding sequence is TGCGCCAGCAGCGGTGGTTTCACTGAAGCTTTCTTT.